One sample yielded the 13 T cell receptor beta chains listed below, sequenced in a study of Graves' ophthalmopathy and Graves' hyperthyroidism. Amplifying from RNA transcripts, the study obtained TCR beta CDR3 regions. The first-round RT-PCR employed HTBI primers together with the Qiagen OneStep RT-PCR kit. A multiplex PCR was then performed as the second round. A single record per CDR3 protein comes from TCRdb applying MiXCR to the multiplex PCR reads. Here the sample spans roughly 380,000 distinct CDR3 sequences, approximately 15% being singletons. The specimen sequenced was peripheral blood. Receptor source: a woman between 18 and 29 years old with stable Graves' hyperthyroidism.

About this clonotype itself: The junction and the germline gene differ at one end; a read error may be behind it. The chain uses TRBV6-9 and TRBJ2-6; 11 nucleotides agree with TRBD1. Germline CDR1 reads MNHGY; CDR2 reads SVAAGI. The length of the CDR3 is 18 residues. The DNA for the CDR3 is TGTTCCAGCAGTTATTCGATGGGACAGGGGGACAGGGCCAACGTCCTGACTTTC. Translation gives CSSSYSMGQGDRANVLTF.

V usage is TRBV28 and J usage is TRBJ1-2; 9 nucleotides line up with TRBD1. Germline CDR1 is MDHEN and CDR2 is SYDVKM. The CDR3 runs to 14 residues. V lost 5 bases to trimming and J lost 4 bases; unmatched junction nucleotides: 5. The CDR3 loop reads CASSKGDRVYGYTF. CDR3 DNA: TGTGCCAGCAGTAAGGGGGACAGGGTCTATGGCTACACCTTC.

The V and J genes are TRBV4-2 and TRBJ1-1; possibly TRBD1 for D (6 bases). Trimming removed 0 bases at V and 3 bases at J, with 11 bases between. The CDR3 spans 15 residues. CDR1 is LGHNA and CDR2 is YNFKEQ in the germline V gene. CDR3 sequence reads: CASSQDQAGDTEAFF. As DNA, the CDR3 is TGTGCCAGCAGCCAAGATCAGGCAGGGGACACTGAAGCTTTCTTT.

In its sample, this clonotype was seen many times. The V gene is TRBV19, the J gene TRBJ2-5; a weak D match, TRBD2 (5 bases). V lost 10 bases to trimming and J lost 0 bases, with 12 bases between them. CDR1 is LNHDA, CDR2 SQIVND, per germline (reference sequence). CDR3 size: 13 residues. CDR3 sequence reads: CATGLTDQETQYF. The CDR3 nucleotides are TGTGCCACGGGATTGACGGACCAAGAGACCCAGTACTTC.

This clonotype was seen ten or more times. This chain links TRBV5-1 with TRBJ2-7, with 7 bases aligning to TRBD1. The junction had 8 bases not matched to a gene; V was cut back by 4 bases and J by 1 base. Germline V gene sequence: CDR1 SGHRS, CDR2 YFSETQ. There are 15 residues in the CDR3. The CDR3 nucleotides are TGCGCCAGCAGCCTCCTAGGGACAGCGTCCTACGAGCAGTACTTC. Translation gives CASSLLGTASYEQYF.

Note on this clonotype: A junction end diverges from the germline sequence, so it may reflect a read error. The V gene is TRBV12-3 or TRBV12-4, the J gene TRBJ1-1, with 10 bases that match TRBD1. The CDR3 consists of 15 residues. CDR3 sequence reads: CASSQTGQGNPEAFF. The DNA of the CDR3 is TGTGCCAGCAGTCAAACGGGACAGGGGAACCCTGAAGCTTTCTTT.

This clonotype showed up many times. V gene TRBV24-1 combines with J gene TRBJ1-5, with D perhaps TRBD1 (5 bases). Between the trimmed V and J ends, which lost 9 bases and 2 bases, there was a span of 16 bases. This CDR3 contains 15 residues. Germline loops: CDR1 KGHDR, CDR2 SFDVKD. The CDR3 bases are TGTGCCACCTCAACCCGGGGCGAGGGCAATCAGCCCCAGCATTTT. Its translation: CATSTRGEGNQPQHF.

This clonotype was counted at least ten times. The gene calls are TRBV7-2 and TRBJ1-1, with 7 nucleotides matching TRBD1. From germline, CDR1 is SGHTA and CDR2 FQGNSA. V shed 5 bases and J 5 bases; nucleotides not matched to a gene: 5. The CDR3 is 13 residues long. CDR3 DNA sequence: TGTGCCAGCAGCCCCGACAGGGCGACTGAAGCTTTCTTT. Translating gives CASSPDRATEAFF. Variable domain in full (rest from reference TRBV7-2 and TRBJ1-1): GAGVSQSPSNKVTEKGKDVELRCDPISGHTALYWYRQSLGQGLEFLIYFQGNSAPDKSGLPSDRFSAERTGGSVSTLTIQRTQQEDSAVYLCASSPDRATEAFFGQGTRLTVV.

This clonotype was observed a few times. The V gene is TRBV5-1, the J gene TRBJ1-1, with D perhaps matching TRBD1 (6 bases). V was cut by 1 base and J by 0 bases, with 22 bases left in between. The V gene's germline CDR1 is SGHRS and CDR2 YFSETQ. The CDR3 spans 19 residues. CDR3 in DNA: TGCGCCAGCAGCTTGTGGGGACTCAGGACAGCCTCCATGAACACTGAAGCTTTCTTT. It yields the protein CASSLWGLRTASMNTEAFF. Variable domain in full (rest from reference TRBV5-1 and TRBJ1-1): KAGVTQTPRYLIKTRGQQVTLSCSPISGHRSVSWYQQTPGQGLQFLFEYFSETQRNKGNFPGRFSGRQFSNSRSEMNVSTLELGDSALYLCASSLWGLRTASMNTEAFFGQGTRLTVV.

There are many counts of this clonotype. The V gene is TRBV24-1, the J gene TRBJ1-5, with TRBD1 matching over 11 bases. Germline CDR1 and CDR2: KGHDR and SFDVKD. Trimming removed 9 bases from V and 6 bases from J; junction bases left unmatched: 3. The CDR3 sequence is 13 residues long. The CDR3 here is CATGTGGVQPQHF. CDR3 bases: TGTGCCACCGGGACAGGGGGTGTTCAGCCCCAGCATTTT.

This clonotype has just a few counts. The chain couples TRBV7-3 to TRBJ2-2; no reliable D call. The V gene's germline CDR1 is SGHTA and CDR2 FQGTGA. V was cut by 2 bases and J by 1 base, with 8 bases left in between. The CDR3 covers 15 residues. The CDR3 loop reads CASSLQFGNTGELFF. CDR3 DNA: TGTGCCAGCAGCTTACAATTCGGGAACACCGGGGAGCTGTTTTTT.

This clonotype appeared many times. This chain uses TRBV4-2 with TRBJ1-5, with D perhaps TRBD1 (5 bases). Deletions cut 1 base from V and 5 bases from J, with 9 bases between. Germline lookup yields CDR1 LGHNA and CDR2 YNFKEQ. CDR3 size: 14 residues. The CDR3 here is CASSQAGGDQPQHF. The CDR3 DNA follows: TGTGCCAGCAGCCAAGCTGGAGGGGATCAGCCCCAGCATTTT.

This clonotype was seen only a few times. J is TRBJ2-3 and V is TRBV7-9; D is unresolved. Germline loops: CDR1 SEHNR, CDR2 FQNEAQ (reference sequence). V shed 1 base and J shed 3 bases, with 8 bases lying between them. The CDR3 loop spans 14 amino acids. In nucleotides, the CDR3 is TGTGCCAGCAGCTTAGTGGTCGGGACAGATACGCAGTATTTT. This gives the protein CASSLVVGTDTQYF.